Following are 4 T cell receptor beta chains from one sample sequenced in a study of tumor and adjacent non-tumor tissue in lung cancer. A modified ARM-PCR protocol with three rounds of nested PCR amplified TCRbeta. TCRdb re-analysed the multiplex PCR reads in MiXCR, keeping a single row per CDR3 protein. The data show around 76,000 distinct CDR3 sequences, over 65% seen once. The template was RNA from unsorted bulk tissue. This non-tumor lung sample came from over 3 cm beyond the tumor edge. Sequences were obtained from distant non-tumor lung tissue. These receptors came from a man in his sixties or seventies with non-small cell lung cancer.

This clonotype was seen a single time. At one end, the junction sequence differs from germline, possibly due to a read error. This chain connects TRBV11-2 to TRBJ1-2; unclear D gene. The length of the CDR3 is 13 residues. The V gene's germline CDR1 is SGHAT and CDR2 FQNNGV. CDR3 coding DNA: TGTGCCAGCAGCGGATCCGGGCTCTATGGCTATGCCTTC. Residues: CASSGSGLYGYAF.

Worth noting for this clonotype: A read error may produce the germline difference seen at one junction end. This sequence joins TRBV5-6 and TRBJ2-1; 8 positions agree with TRBD1. The CDR3 runs 12 residues. The germline V gene has CDR1 SGHDT and CDR2 YYEEEE. The CDR3 nucleotides are TGTGCCACCAGCTGGGGACAGGATGTACACTTCTTC. This gives the protein CATSWGQDVHFF.

Remarks on this clonotype: This may come from a read error, since a much larger clone is one base off. The V and J genes are TRBV14 and TRBJ2-5; a possible D gene is TRBD2 (6 bases). CDR1 is SGHDN and CDR2 is FVKESK in the germline V gene. The V end lost 1 base, the J end lost 9 bases, and 21 bases lay between the germline ends. The CDR3 totals 16 residues. For the CDR3, the DNA is TGTGCCAGCAGCCAAGGGATCTGGACATGGGGGGAGGCCCAGTACTTC. Translating it yields CASSQGIWTWGEAQYF. Looking up the rest from reference TRBV14 and TRBJ2-5 gives the full variable domain: EAGVTQFPSHSVIEKGQTVTLRCDPISGHDNLYWYRRVMGKEIKFLLHFVKESKQDESGMPNNRFLAERTGGTYSTLKVQPAELEDSGVYFCASSQGIWTWGEAQYFGPGTRLLVL.

Concerning this clonotype: Germline is not matched at one junction end, which may reflect a read error. The chain carries TRBV20-1 and TRBJ1-3, with unresolved D. The CDR3 consists of 12 residues. Germline values: CDR1 DFQATT, CDR2 SNEGSKA (reference sequence). CDR3 amino acids: CSARGGGKTIYF. CDR3 nucleotides: TGTAGTGCTAGAGGTGGAGGGAAGACCATATATTTT.